This T cell receptor beta chain originates from a study of CD4+ T cells in melanoma. Findings of the study overall: Diverse differentiation states were reported for melanoma neoantigen-specific CD4+ T cells. CD8+ T cell, macrophage and B cell function reportedly correlated with neoantigen-specific CD4+ T cells.

CDR3 length equals 13 residues. The ends were cut back, 1 base at V and 3 bases at J, with 6 bases in the middle. Germline V gene data show CDR1 as SGHAT and CDR2 as FQNNGV. The table came from immunoSEQ multiplex PCR; TCRdb's copy has only in-frame clones and leaves some out. Of about 140,000 clones listed, nearly 95% were seen once; the top ten hold 1.5%. As concerns this clone: Its antigen remains unknown.

This TCR was sampled from a human donor with melanoma. The V and J genes are TRBV11-2 and TRBJ1-1, with D hard to call. CDR3 protein: CASSLVQDTEAFF. CDR3 bases: TGTGCCAGCAGCTTAGTGCAGGACACTGAAGCTTTCTTT.